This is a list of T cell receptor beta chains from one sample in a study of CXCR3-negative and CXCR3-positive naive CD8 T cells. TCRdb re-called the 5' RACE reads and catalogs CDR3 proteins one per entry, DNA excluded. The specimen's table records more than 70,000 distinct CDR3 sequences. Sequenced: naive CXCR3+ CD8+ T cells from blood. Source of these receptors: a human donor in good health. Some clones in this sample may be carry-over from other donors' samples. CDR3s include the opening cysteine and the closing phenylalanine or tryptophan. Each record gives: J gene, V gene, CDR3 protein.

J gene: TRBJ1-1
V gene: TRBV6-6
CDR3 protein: CASSPDPENTEAFF

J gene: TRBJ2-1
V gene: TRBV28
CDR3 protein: CASRTSDNEQFF

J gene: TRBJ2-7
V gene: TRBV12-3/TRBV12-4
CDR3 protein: CASSFFELGEQYF

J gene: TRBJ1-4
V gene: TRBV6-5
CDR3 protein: CASSLTGGPNEKLVF

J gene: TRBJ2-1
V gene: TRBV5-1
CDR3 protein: CASSLGSGSYNEQFF

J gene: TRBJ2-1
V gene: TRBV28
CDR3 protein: CASSGTSFVHEQFF

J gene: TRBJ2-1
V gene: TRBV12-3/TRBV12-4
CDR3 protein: CASSLGVAGTSKFF

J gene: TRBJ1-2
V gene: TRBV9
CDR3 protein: CASSIHRDSNYGYTF

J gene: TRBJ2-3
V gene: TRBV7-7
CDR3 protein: CASSYRAGDTQYF

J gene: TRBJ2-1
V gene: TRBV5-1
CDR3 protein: CASSLPGTPYNEQFF

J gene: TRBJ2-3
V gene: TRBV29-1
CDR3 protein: CSAVWTPADTQYF

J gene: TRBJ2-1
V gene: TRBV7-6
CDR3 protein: CASSLEAGISNEQFF

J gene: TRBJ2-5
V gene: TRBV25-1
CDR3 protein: CASTQGVPETQYF